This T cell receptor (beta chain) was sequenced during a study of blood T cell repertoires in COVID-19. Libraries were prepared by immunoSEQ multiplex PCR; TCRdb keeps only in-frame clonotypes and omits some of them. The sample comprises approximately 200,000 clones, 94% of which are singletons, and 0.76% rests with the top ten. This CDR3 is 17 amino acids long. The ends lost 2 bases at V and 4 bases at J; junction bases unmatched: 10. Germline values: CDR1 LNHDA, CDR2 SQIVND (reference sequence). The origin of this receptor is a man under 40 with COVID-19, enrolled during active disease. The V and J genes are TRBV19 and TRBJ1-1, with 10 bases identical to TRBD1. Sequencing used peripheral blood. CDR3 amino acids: CASSILTGTGAFTEAFF. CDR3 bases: TGTGCCAGTAGTATATTAACCGGGACAGGGGCGTTCACTGAAGCTTTCTTT. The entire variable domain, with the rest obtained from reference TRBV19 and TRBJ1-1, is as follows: DGGITQSPKYLFRKEGQNVTLSCEQNLNHDAMYWYRQDPGQGLRLIYYSQIVNDFQKGDIAEGYSVSREKKESFPLTVTSAQKNPTAFYLCASSILTGTGAFTEAFFGQGTRLTVV.